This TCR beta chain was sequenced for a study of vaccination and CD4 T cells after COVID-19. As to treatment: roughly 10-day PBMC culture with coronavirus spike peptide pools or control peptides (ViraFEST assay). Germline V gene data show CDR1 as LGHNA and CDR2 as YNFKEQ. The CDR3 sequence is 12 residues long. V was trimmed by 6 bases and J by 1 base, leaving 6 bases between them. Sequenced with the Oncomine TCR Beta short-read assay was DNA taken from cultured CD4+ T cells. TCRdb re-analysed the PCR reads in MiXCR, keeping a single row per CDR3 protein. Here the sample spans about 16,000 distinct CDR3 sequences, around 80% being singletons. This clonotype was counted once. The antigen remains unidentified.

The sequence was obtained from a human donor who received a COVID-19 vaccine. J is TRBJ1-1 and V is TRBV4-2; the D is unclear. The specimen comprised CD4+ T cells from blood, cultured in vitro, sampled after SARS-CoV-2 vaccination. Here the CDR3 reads CASSYRNTEAFF. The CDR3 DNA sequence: TGTGCCAGCAGTTATCGGAACACTGAAGCTTTCTTT.